The rows below give T cell receptor beta chains drawn from one sample of a study of T cells in tuberculosis. Produced via immunoSEQ multiplex PCR; TCRdb's table is partial and in-frame only. Of around 40,000 clones listed, approximately 94% are singletons. The material was PBMCs, obtained at tuberculosis diagnosis. Receptors were obtained from an adult with tuberculosis. Each CDR3 is given with its conserved first and last residue. A D gene is named only where the DNA matches it firmly. Only part of the rows carry a size: once, few, many, or a class if the clone is expanded.

J,D,V,size,DNA,CDR3
TRBJ2-3,TRBD1,TRBV5-1,.,TGCGCCAGCAGCGGAGGACCAGGGGGCCCAGATACGCAGTATTTT,CASSGGPGGPDTQYF
TRBJ1-2,TRBD1,TRBV6-5,.,TGTGCCACCCGGGACAGTACTAACTATGGCTACACCTTC,CATRDSTNYGYTF
TRBJ2-3,TRBD2,TRBV7-2,.,TGTGCCTCCGCAGCGGGGCCTTTGAGCACAGATACGCAGTATTTT,CASAAGPLSTDTQYF
TRBJ2-5,.,TRBV29-1,.,TGCAGCGCCGATCCCGAGAACCAAGAGACCCAGTACTTC,CSADPENQETQYF
TRBJ2-7,TRBD2,TRBV19,medium-sized,TGTGCCAGTAGTGAAGATAGCGGGGCGTTGTCCTACGAGCAGTACTTC,CASSEDSGALSYEQYF
TRBJ2-3,TRBD2,TRBV10-2,.,TGCGCCAGCAGTCCGGGACTAGGGGAAGATACGCAGTATTTT,CASSPGLGEDTQYF
TRBJ1-2,.,TRBV4-1,.,TGCGCCAGCAGCCAAGCCGGGGAGGGTAGAGGCTACACCTTC,CASSQAGEGRGYTF
TRBJ1-2,.,TRBV30,once,TGTGCCTGGAGTAGGCAGGGCTTCGCGTTTGGCTACACCTTC,CAWSRQGFAFGYTF
TRBJ1-5,.,TRBV27,.,TGTGCCAGCAGTTCGAACAGTGCACTTCAGCCCCAGCATTTT,CASSSNSALQPQHF
TRBJ2-6,.,TRBV29-1,.,TGCAGCGCGTCCCAAGCCGGGGGTCCTGGGGCCAACGTCCTGACTTTC,CSASQAGGPGANVLTF
TRBJ1-2,TRBD1,TRBV5-8,.,TGTGCCAGCAGCTCGGACAGGGGGCAGTATGGCTACACCTTC,CASSSDRGQYGYTF
TRBJ2-1,TRBD2,TRBV7-2,.,TGTGCCAGCAGGGGGACTAGCGGGGGCCCGACTGAGCAGTTCTTC,CASRGTSGGPTEQFF
TRBJ2-3,.,TRBV5-1,.,TGCGCCAGCAGCCGGACTCTGGGCACAGATACGCAGTATTTT,CASSRTLGTDTQYF
TRBJ1-1,TRBD1,TRBV5-1,.,TGCGCCAGCAGGCCAACGCGGGACAGTAGTCCTGAAGCTTTCTTT,CASRPTRDSSPEAFF
TRBJ2-5,TRBD1,TRBV29-1,few,TGCAGCGTTGGGGGAACAGGGGGCGGAGGGGAGACCCAGTACTTC,CSVGGTGGGGETQYF
TRBJ1-5,.,TRBV6-6,.,TGTGCCAGCCAGCAGGGTGGTGGCAATCAGCCCCAGCATTTT,CASQQGGGNQPQHF
TRBJ2-7,TRBD1,TRBV7-2,.,TGTGCCAGCAGCACCCGACAGGGCTCCTACGAGCAGTACTTC,CASSTRQGSYEQYF
TRBJ2-1,.,TRBV10-1,.,TGCGCCAGCAGTGAGTCGCTATCCTACAATGAGCAGTTCTTC,CASSESLSYNEQFF
TRBJ1-3,.,TRBV7-2,.,TGTGCCAGCAGCCGAATACAGAGCCTCTCTGGAAACACCATATATTTT,CASSRIQSLSGNTIYF
TRBJ2-1,TRBD1,TRBV27,.,TGTGCCAGCAGTAATACCGGGACAGGGGCGTTCTTC,CASSNTGTGAFF
TRBJ1-5,TRBD1,TRBV28,.,TGTGCCAGCAGTCCCATTGTAACAGGGGGAGGACAGCCCCAGCATTTT,CASSPIVTGGGQPQHF
TRBJ1-1,.,TRBV14,.,TGTGCCAGCAGCCAAGGCCCGCGCACTGAAGCTTTCTTT,CASSQGPRTEAFF
TRBJ1-1,.,TRBV2,.,TGTGCCAGCAACTTCCAGGGTTTAAGGGAAGCTTTCTTT,CASNFQGLREAFF
TRBJ2-1,TRBD2,TRBV7-3,.,TGTGCCAGCAGCTTGACTAGCGGGGGAGGGAGACACAATGAGCAGTTCTTC,CASSLTSGGGRHNEQFF
TRBJ1-2,.,TRBV30,.,TGTGCCTGGACGGCGGGGGGATACTATGGCTACACCTTC,CAWTAGGYYGYTF
TRBJ2-2,.,TRBV6-1,.,TGTGCCAGCATATGGGCAGTTGACACCGGGGAGCTGTTTTTT,CASIWAVDTGELFF
TRBJ1-1,.,TRBV29-1,.,TGCAGCGGTGAACAGTGGGCTACTGAAGCTTTCTTT,CSGEQWATEAFF
TRBJ2-2,TRBD1,TRBV6-6,.,TGTGCCAGCACGTCGCACAGGGGGCACACCGGGGAGCTGTTTTTT,CASTSHRGHTGELFF
TRBJ1-4,.,TRBV7-8,.,TGTGCCAGCAGCTTAGCCCTACAGGAGACTAATGAAAAACTGTTTTTT,CASSLALQETNEKLFF
TRBJ2-3,.,TRBV11-3,.,TGTGCCAGCAGCCATCTAGCGCCAGGCACAGATACGCAGTATTTT,CASSHLAPGTDTQYF
TRBJ2-3,TRBD2,TRBV7-2,.,TGTGCCAGCAGTCCCGGGACTAGCTTATTTCCGCAGTATTTT,CASSPGTSLFPQYF
TRBJ1-2,.,TRBV4-3,.,TGCGCCAGCAGCCAAGCGGAGGAGGCTAACTATGGCTACACCTTC,CASSQAEEANYGYTF
TRBJ1-1,TRBD1,TRBV28,.,TGTGCCAGCAGTTTTCCAGGGGGCACTGAAGCTTTCTTT,CASSFPGGTEAFF
TRBJ2-7,TRBD2,TRBV12-5,.,TGTGCTAGTGGTTTGGCCCCCTCCCGGGGGGGTCACTACGAGCAGTACTTC,CASGLAPSRGGHYEQYF
TRBJ1-2,.,TRBV6-5,.,TGTGCCAGCAGTTACGCCGCCAACTTCGGCTACACCTTC,CASSYAANFGYTF
TRBJ2-3,TRBD2,TRBV6-4,.,TGTGCCAGCACCGAGGGAGGGCGGAACACAGATACGCAGTATTTT,CASTEGGRNTDTQYF
TRBJ2-7,.,TRBV5-6,.,TGTGCCAGCAGCTTGACTACTAGCTACGAGCAGTACTTC,CASSLTTSYEQYF
TRBJ1-2,.,TRBV10-3,.,TGTGCCATCAGTGAGACTCGCTATGGCTACACCTTC,CAISETRYGYTF
TRBJ1-6,TRBD1,TRBV18,.,TGTGCCAGCTCACCTCTGGGTGACAGGGGTAATTCACCCCTCCACTTT,CASSPLGDRGNSPLHF
TRBJ1-3,TRBD1,TRBV2,few,TGTGCCAGCTCCTACAGGGGGCTGATTTCTGGAAACACCATATATTTT,CASSYRGLISGNTIYF
TRBJ2-1,TRBD1,TRBV6-5,.,TGTGCCAGCGGTAACGACAGGGACGGGCAGTTCTTC,CASGNDRDGQFF
TRBJ2-2,TRBD1,TRBV5-1,.,TGCGCCAGCAGCTTGAGGACAGGGGGAAACACCGGGGAGCTGTTTTTT,CASSLRTGGNTGELFF
TRBJ2-7,TRBD1,TRBV5-1,few,TGCGCCAGCAGCTTGGAGTCACCGGGACAGGGCCACGAGCAGTACTTC,CASSLESPGQGHEQYF
TRBJ2-7,TRBD1,TRBV12-5,.,TGTGCTAGTGGTTTGGTAGGTAAGGGACAGGGAAAAATTTGGGCGGCCTACGAGCAGTACTTC,CASGLVGKGQGKIWAAYEQYF
TRBJ2-1,TRBD2,TRBV7-2,.,TGTGCCAGCAGCTTAGTTACTAGCGGGGGCTACAATGAGCAGTTCTTC,CASSLVTSGGYNEQFF
TRBJ1-6,TRBD1,TRBV19,.,TGTGCCAGTAGTATTCGACAGGGGATCTATAATTCACCCCTCCACTTT,CASSIRQGIYNSPLHF
TRBJ1-6,TRBD1,TRBV11-2,.,TGTGCCAGCAGCGCTAGACCAGGGGGTTTCGCGGATAATTCACCCCTCCACTTT,CASSARPGGFADNSPLHF
TRBJ1-1,TRBD1,TRBV10-2,.,TGCGCCAGCAGTGGAGACAGGGGGACTCGGTTCGACACTGAAGCTTTCTTT,CASSGDRGTRFDTEAFF
TRBJ1-1,.,TRBV5-1,.,TGCGCCAGCAGTCCCGGGGGGGACACTGAAGCTTTCTTT,CASSPGGDTEAFF
TRBJ1-1,.,TRBV27,.,TGTGCCAGCAGTTTATCGGCCCAGACAGCGCGAGTCCGTGCCCCCACTGAAGCTTTCTTT,CASSLSAQTARVRAPTEAFF
TRBJ1-4,.,TRBV18,.,TGTGCCAGCTCACCAGCCCCCTTACAGGGTATCGGTGAAAAACTGTTTTTT,CASSPAPLQGIGEKLFF
TRBJ2-1,TRBD2,TRBV7-9,.,TGTGCCAGCAGTCCTAGTGGGACTAGTCAGTTCTTC,CASSPSGTSQFF
TRBJ2-7,TRBD1,TRBV5-1,.,TGCGCCAGCAGCTTGGAGGACAGGGGGTTGGGCGAGCAGTACTTC,CASSLEDRGLGEQYF
TRBJ2-1,TRBD2,TRBV11-2,.,TGTGCCAGCAGCTTACAGCGGGGGGGCTTCAATGAGCAGTTCTTC,CASSLQRGGFNEQFF
TRBJ1-1,TRBD1,TRBV2,.,TGTGCCAAGCAGGACAGGGGGAACACTGAAGCTTTCTTT,CAKQDRGNTEAFF
TRBJ1-2,.,TRBV19,.,TGTGCCAGTAGCCCGCGTCGGGGGGAGACTGGCTACACCTTC,CASSPRRGETGYTF
TRBJ1-1,TRBD1,TRBV30,.,TGTGCCTGGAGTTCTTTTGACAGGGGACGCGCTTTCTTT,CAWSSFDRGRAFF